The present entry profiles one T cell receptor (beta chain) with its context. The sample is drawn from a study of blood T cell repertoires in COVID-19. Study-level information: PBMCs, B-cell-depleted T cells, or T cells were the source of the cDNA or gDNA that made up the material.

How the authors handled the data: Reference gene primers were amplified, and this amplification served to estimate nucleated cell counts. Some clones are missing from TCRdb's copy, which holds only in-frame ones; the method was immunoSEQ multiplex PCR. V, J and clone size were drawn from that table, and D and trimming were deduced from the DNA. The table has around 130,000 clones, 80% to 90% seen once. This CDR3 is 19 amino acids long. Germline CDR1 and CDR2: SGHVS and FQNEAQ. V gave up 5 bases and J gave up 6 bases; unmatched junction bases: 15. V gene TRBV7-8 combines with J gene TRBJ2-3, with 15 bases that match TRBD2. The TCR was taken from a man aged 70-80 years with active or convalescent COVID-19. Sequencing was carried out using peripheral blood. CDR3 in amino acids: CASSPVSGLAGGPGDTQYF. DNA of the CDR3: TGTGCCAGCAGCCCTGTTTCTGGACTAGCGGGAGGGCCTGGTGATACGCAGTATTTT.